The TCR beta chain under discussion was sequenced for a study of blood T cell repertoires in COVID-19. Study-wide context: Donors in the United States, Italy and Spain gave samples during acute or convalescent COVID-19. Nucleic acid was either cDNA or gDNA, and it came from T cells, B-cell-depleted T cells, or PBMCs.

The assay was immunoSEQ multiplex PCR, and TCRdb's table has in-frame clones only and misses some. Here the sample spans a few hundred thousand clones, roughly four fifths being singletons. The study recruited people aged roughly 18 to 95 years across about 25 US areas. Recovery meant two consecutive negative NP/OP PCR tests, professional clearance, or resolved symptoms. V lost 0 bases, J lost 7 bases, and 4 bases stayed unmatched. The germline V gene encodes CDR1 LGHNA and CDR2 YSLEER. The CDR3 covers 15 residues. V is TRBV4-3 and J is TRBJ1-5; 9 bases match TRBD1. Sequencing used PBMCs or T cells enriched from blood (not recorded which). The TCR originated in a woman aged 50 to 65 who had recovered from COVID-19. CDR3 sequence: CASSQDDRGSQPQHF. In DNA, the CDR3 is TGCGCCAGCAGCCAAGATGACAGGGGGAGCCAGCCCCAGCATTTT.